The present entry profiles one TCR beta chain with its context. The antigen remains unidentified. This entry is derived from a study of OX40 agonist ivuxolimab in advanced cancers. CDR3 size: 13 residues. V was trimmed by 10 bases and J by 2 bases, leaving 15 bases between them. The study, taken as a whole, reports: The investigators did not determine what antigen specificity the expanded peripheral T cells had.

Profiled with immunoSEQ multiplex PCR; TCRdb holds only in-frame clones, not every one. The sample contains tens of thousands of clones, roughly 92% of which appear only once. The V gene is TRBV5-3, the J gene TRBJ2-5; TRBD2 might be the D (6 bases). TRBV5-3 is given ORF status, its function remaining uncertain. The sequencing used CD4+ or CD8+ T cells sorted from blood, collected in a trial of the OX40 agonist ivuxolimab. The receptor was derived from an adult with an advanced solid tumor such as melanoma, head and neck, liver or kidney cancer. CDR3 nucleotides: TGTGCCGTCGACGGGGCGGGGCAAGAGACCCAGTACTTC. Translated: CAVDGAGQETQYF.